This TCR beta chain appears in the sequencing data of a study of T cells after yellow fever vaccination. Overall study results and limits: Subsequent booster samples again held most clones from primary vaccination (96% CD4, about 90% CD8).

Concerning this clonotype itself: What it binds is not known.

TCRdb re-analysed the 5' RACE reads in MiXCR, keeping a single row per CDR3 protein. The sample includes about 75,000 distinct CDR3 sequences, approximately 7.3% seen only once; the top ten take 25% to 35%. Germline CDR1 is MGHRA and CDR2 is YSYEKL. Trimming took 4 bases from V and 8 from J, leaving 18 bases between them. This CDR3 region has 15 residues. This clonotype originated in a man between 18 and 29 years old who received the YFV17D yellow fever vaccine. The sequences come from CD8+ T cells sorted from PBMCs, collected around 10 days after the first yellow fever vaccination. The gene calls are TRBV4-1 and TRBJ2-1; D ambiguous. For the CDR3, the DNA is TGCGCCAGCAGCCCAACGTTCTTGCCCTCCCATGAGCAGTTCTTC. Its translation is CASSPTFLPSHEQFF.